Following are 2 T cell receptor beta chains from one sample sequenced in a study of T cells in Graves' hyperthyroidism and ophthalmopathy. TCR beta CDR3 regions were amplified from RNA transcripts. First-round RT-PCR with HTBI primers amplified the TCR CDR3 region. TCRdb used MiXCR to reprocess the multiplex PCR reads, holding one entry per CDR3 protein. The sample has roughly 500,000 distinct CDR3 sequences; 46% are singletons. The sample taken for sequencing was peripheral blood or thyroid tissue (not recorded which). Every receptor here comes from an adult woman with Graves' disease, either hyperthyroidism or ophthalmopathy (not recorded which).

This clonotype was counted at least ten times. This rearrangement joins TRBV7-9 to TRBJ2-5, with 8 bases aligning to TRBD2. The CDR3 has 18 residues. The V gene end was trimmed by 1 base and the J gene end by 2 bases; junction bases not matched to a gene: 12. The V gene's germline CDR1 is SEHNR and CDR2 FQNEAQ (reference sequence). CDR3 loop: CASSLGIAAGVLQETQYF. CDR3 bases: TGTGCCAGCAGCTTAGGTATCGCAGCGGGAGTGTTACAAGAGACCCAGTACTTC.

This chain links TRBV20-1 with TRBJ2-1, with 8 nucleotides matching TRBD2. The V gene's germline CDR1 is DFQATT and CDR2 SNEGSKA (reference sequence). V lost 0 bases to trimming and J lost 2 bases; unmatched junction nucleotides: 6. The CDR3 covers 16 residues. The CDR3 region is CSARDLGTRAYNEQFF. The CDR3 DNA sequence: TGCAGTGCTAGAGATCTAGGGACTAGAGCCTACAATGAGCAGTTCTTC.